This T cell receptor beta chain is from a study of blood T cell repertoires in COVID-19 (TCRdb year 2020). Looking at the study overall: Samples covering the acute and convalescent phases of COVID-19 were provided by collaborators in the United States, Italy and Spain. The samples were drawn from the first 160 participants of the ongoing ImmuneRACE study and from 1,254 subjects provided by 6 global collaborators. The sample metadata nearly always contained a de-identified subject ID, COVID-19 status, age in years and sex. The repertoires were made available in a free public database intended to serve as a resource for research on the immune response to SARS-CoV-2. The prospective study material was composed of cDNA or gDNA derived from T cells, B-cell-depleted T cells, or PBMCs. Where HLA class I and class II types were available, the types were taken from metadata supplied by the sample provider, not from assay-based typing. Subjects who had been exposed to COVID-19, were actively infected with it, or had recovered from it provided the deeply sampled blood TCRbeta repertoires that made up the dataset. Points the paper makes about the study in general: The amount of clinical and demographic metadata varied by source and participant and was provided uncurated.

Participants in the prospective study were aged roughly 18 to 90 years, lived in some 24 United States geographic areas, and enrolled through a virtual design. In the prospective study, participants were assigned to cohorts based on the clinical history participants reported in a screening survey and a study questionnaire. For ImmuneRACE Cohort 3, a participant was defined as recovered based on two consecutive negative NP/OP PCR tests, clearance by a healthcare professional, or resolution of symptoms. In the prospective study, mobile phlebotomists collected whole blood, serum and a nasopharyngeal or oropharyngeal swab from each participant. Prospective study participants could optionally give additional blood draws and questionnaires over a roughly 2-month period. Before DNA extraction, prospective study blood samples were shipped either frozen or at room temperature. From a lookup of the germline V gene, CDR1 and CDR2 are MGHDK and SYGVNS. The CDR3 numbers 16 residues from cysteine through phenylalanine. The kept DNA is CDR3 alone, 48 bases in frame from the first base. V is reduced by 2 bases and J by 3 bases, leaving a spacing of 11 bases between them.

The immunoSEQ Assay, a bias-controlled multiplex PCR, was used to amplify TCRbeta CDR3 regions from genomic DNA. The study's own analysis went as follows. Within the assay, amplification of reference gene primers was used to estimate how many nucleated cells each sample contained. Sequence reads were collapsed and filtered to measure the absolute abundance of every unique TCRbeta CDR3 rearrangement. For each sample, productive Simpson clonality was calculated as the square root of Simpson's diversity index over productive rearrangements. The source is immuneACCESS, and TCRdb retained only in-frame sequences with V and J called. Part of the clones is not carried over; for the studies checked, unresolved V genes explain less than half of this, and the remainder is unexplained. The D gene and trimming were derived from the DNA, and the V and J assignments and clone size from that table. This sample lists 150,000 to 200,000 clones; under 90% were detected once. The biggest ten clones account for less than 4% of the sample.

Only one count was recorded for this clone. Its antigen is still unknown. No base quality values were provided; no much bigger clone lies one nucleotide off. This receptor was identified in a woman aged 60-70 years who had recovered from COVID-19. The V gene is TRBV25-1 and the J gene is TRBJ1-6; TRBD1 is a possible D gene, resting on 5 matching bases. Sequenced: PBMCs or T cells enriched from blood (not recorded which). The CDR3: CASSEPQGGYNSPLHF. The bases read TGTGCCAGCAGTGAACCGCAGGGCGGCTATAATTCACCCCTCCACTTT.